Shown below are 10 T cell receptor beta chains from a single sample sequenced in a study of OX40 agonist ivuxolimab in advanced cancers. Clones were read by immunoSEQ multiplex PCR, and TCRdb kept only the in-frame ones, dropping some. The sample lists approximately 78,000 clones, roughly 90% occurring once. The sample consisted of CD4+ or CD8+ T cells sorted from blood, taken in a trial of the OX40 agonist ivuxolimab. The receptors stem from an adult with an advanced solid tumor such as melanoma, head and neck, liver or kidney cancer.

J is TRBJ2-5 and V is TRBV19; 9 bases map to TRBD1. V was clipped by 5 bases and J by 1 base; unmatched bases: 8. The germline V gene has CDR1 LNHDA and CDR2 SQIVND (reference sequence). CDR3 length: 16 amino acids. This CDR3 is CASSYGTGYCQETQYF. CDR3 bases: TGTGCCAGTAGTTACGGGACAGGGTACTGCCAAGAGACCCAGTACTTC.

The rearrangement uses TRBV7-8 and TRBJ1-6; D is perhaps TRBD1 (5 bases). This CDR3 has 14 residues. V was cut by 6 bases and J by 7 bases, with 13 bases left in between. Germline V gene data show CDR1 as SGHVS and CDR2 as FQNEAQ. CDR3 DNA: TGTGCCAGCAGACAAGACAGACTAAATTCACCCCTCCACTTT. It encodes CASRQDRLNSPLHF.

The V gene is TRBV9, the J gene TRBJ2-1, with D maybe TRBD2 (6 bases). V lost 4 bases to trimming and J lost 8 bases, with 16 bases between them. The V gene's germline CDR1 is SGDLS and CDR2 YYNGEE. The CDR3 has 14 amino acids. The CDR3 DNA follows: TGTGCCAGCAGCCTAGGACTATACAGAGATGAGCAGTTCTTC. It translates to CASSLGLYRDEQFF.

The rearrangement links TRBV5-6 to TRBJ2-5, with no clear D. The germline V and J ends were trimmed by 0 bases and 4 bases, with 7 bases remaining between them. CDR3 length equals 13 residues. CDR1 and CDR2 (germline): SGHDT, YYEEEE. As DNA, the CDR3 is TGTGCCAGCAGCTTGGCCGCCAGAGAGACCCAGTACTTC. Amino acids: CASSLAARETQYF.

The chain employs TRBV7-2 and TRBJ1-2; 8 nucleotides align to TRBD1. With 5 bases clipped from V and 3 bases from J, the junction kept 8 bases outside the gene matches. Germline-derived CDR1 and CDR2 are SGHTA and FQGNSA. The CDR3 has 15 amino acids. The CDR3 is CASSQSTGVDYGYTF. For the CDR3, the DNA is TGTGCCAGCAGCCAGTCGACAGGGGTGGACTATGGCTACACCTTC.

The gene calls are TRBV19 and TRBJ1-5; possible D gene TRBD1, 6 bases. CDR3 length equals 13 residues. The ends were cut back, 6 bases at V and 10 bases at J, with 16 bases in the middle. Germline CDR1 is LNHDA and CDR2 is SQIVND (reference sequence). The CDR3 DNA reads TGTGCCAGTAGCACCGGGACAAAGGGACCCCAGCATTTT. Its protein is CASSTGTKGPQHF.

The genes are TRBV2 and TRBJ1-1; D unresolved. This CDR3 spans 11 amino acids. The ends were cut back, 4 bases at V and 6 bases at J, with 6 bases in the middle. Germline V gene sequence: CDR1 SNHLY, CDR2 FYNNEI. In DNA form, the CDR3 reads TGTGCCAGCAGTGCGCTCTCTGAAGCTTTCTTT. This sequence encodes CASSALSEAFF.

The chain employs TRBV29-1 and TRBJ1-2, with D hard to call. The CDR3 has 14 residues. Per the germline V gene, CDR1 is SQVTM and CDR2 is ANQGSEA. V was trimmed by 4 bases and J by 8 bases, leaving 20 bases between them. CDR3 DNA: TGCAGCGTTGCAGTCGGCCAAGGCTTTGGGGGCTACACCTTC. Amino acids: CSVAVGQGFGGYTF.

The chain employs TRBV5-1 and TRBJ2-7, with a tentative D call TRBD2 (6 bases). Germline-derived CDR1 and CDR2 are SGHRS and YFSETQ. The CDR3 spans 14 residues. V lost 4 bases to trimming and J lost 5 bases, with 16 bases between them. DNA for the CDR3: TGCGCCAGCAGCCTACGGGGGAGCGCGGACGAGCAGTACTTC. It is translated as CASSLRGSADEQYF.

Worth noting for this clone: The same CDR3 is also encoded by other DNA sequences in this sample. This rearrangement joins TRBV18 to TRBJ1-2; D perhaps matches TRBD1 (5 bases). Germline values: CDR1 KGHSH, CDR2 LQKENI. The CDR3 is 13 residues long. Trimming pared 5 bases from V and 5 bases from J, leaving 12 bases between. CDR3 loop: CASSRDHFYGYTF. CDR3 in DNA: TGTGCCAGCTCAAGGGACCACTTTTATGGCTACACCTTC.